This paragraph covers one TCR beta chain sequence. Profiled with immunoSEQ multiplex PCR; TCRdb holds only in-frame clones, not every one. The repertoire holds about 270,000 clones, with roughly 88% as singletons. This entry comes from a study of blood T cell repertoires in COVID-19. Trimming took 3 bases from V and 0 from J, leaving 9 bases between them. CDR1 is SNHLY and CDR2 is FYNNEI in the germline V gene. CDR3 length: 15 amino acids. The source material was PBMCs or T cells enriched from blood (not recorded which). This sequence originates from a woman aged 25 to 39 who had recovered from COVID-19. The chain carries TRBV2 and TRBJ1-5; D is ambiguous. This CDR3 is CASSEAGYSNQPQHF. CDR3 bases: TGTGCCAGCAGTGAGGCAGGCTATAGCAATCAGCCCCAGCATTTT.